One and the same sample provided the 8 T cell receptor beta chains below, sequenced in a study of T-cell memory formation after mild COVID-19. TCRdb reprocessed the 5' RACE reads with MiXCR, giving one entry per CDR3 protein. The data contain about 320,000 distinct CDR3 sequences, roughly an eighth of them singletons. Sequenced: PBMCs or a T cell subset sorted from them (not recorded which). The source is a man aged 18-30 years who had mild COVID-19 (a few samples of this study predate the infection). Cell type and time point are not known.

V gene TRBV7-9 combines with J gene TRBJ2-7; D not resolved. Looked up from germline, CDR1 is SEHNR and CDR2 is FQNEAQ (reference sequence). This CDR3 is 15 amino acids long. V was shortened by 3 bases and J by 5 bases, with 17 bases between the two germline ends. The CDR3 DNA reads TGTGCCAGCAGCTTGGCGGCCAGCATACTCCACGAGCAGTACTTC. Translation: CASSLAASILHEQYF.

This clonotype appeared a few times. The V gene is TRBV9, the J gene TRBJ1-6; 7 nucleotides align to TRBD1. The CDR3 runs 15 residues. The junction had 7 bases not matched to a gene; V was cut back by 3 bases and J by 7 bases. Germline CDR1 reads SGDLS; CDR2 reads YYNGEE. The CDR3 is CASSEQGMRNSPLHF. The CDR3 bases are TGTGCCAGCAGCGAACAGGGGATGAGAAATTCACCCCTCCACTTT.

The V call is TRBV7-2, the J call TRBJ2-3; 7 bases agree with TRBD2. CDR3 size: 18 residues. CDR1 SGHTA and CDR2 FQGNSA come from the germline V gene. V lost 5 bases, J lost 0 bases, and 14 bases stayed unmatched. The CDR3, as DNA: TGTGCCAGCAGCCCACTTCAACGGGGAGGGCTCAGCACAGATACGCAGTATTTT. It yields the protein CASSPLQRGGLSTDTQYF.

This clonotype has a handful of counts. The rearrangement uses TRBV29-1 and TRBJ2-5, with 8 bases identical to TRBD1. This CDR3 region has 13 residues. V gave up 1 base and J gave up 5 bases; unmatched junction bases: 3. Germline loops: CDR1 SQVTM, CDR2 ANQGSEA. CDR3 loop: CSVEVRGLETQYF. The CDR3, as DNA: TGCAGCGTTGAAGTCAGGGGGCTTGAGACCCAGTACTTC.

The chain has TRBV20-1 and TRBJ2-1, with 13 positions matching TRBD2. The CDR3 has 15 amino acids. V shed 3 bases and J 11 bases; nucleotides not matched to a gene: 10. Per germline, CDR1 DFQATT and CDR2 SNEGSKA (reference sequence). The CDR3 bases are TGCAGTGCTAGCCCCGGGACTAGCGGGGAGCTTCAGCAGTTCTTC. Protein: CSASPGTSGELQQFF.

CDR3 DNA sequence: TGTGCCAGCAGCCCCCCGAGGGGCTCCTACAATGAGCAGTTCTTC. Protein sequence: CASSPPRGSYNEQFF. This chain links TRBV7-9 with TRBJ2-1; D might be TRBD1 or TRBD2, each matching 5 bases. V dropped 5 bases and J dropped 0 bases, with 11 bases sitting between them. Germline CDR1 reads SEHNR; CDR2 reads FQNEAQ (reference sequence). The CDR3 is made up of 15 amino acids.

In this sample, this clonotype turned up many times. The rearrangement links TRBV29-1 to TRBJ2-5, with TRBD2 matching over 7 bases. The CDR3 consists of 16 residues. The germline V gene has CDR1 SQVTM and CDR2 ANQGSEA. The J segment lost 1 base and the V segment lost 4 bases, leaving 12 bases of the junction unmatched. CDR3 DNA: TGCAGCGTTGGAGGTGGAGCAGCGGGGACCCAAGAGACCCAGTACTTC. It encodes CSVGGGAAGTQETQYF.

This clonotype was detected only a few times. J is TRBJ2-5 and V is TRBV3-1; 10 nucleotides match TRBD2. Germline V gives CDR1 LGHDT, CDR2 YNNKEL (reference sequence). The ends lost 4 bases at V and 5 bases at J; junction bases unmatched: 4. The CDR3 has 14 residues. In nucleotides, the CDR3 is TGTGCCAGCAGCCCCACTAGCGGGGCCGAGACCCAGTACTTC. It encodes CASSPTSGAETQYF.